The T cell receptor (beta chain) under discussion was sequenced for a study of cytomegalovirus exposure and HLA in healthy donors. The PCR ran on 60 Vbeta and 13 Jbeta primers. Libraries were prepared by immunoSEQ multiplex PCR; TCRdb keeps only in-frame clonotypes and omits some of them. Here the sample spans about 140,000 clones, roughly four fifths being singletons. The sample consisted of PBMCs. The source of this sequence is a female donor in good health and CMV-seronegative.

The CDR3 is CASSVFRGGSTDTQYF. In DNA form, the CDR3 reads TGTGCCAGCAGCGTATTTCGGGGTGGAAGCACAGATACGCAGTATTTT. The rearrangement links TRBV9 to TRBJ2-3, with D perhaps TRBD2 (5 bases). The CDR3 extends over 16 amino acids. The germline gives CDR1 SGDLS, CDR2 YYNGEE. Trimming cost V 1 base and J 0 bases, with 12 bases left between them.